This TCR beta chain was recorded in a study of patients and donors after allogeneic stem cell transplantation. V trimming: 4 bases; J trimming: 5 bases; junction bases outside the gene matches: 11. CDR1 SGHVS and CDR2 FQNEAQ come from the germline V gene. This CDR3 comprises 16 residues. TCRdb independently ran MiXCR on the RT-PCR reads; one entry per CDR3 protein. This sample carries 900,000 to 1,000,000 distinct CDR3 sequences, 15% to 20% of them seen once, and the ten largest clones take around 6%. This clonotype has just a few counts. This chain joins TRBV7-8 and TRBJ2-1; TRBD2 matches at 7 bases. The TCR comes from a human donor who was either an allogeneic HSCT recipient or a stem cell or donor lymphocyte infusion donor (not recorded which). It is not recorded whose cells these are; they may come from a transplant donor. Sequencing was carried out using blood, either unsorted or a sorted T cell fraction (not recorded which). For the CDR3, the DNA is TGTGCCAGCAGCTACCGACTAGCCAAGTCTCACAATGAGCAGTTCTTC. It codes for CASSYRLAKSHNEQFF.